These T cell receptor beta chains were read from a single sample in a study of blood T cell repertoires in COVID-19. Only in-frame clones appear in the TCRdb table, and some are missing; sequencing was by immunoSEQ multiplex PCR. The sample yields some 140,000 clones, 84% seen once. What was sequenced was PBMCs or T cells enriched from blood (not recorded which). Every receptor here comes from a man aged 35-49 years with acute COVID-19. Both conserved end residues are part of each CDR3. Fields, in order: D gene, V gene, J gene, clone size, CDR3 protein, CDR3 DNA. D genes are given only for firm matches. Expanded clones get a size class; other rows say once, few or many, or leave the size out.

NA	TRBV19	TRBJ1-5	NA	CASSRLSGRPQHF	TGTGCCAGTAGCCGTCTTAGTGGGCGGCCCCAGCATTTT
NA	TRBV5-4	TRBJ2-2	NA	CASSYITGELFF	TGTGCCAGCAGCTATATTACCGGGGAGCTGTTTTTT
NA	TRBV5-6	TRBJ2-1	NA	CASSTVFEGSYNEQFF	TGTGCCAGCAGCACCGTTTTTGAGGGCTCCTACAATGAGCAGTTCTTC
TRBD2	TRBV10-3	TRBJ2-3	NA	CAITKGLAGGPSTDTQYF	TGTGCCATCACCAAGGGACTAGCGGGAGGGCCTAGCACAGATACGCAGTATTTT
NA	TRBV24-1	TRBJ1-2	NA	CATSDLFYGYTF	TGTGCCACCAGTGACCTGTTTTATGGCTACACCTTC
TRBD2	TRBV5-1	TRBJ2-5	few	CASTQAGAQETQYF	TGCGCCAGTACACAAGCGGGGGCTCAAGAGACCCAGTACTTC
NA	TRBV29-1	TRBJ2-3	NA	CSAGPGSGDTQYF	TGCAGCGCCGGTCCAGGATCGGGGGATACGCAGTATTTT
NA	TRBV3-1/TRBV3-2	TRBJ1-3	NA	CASSQDLVVGNTIYF	TGTGCCAGCAGCCAAGACTTAGTTGTAGGAAACACCATATATTTT
NA	TRBV2	TRBJ1-1	NA	CASSENRGQVGTEAFF	TGTGCCAGCAGTGAAAATAGAGGGCAGGTAGGGACTGAAGCTTTCTTT
NA	TRBV28	TRBJ1-3	NA	CASRTAGRYTIYF	TGTGCCAGCAGAACTGCAGGGAGGTACACCATATATTTT
NA	TRBV24-1	TRBJ2-1	NA	CATSDLPSTVNEQFF	TGTGCCACCAGTGATTTGCCGTCGACAGTCAATGAGCAGTTCTTC
NA	TRBV10-1	TRBJ2-7	NA	CASSESASAYEQYF	TGCGCCAGCAGTGAGTCTGCGTCCGCCTACGAGCAGTACTTC
TRBD1	TRBV19	TRBJ1-1	NA	CASSIGTGGSTEAFF	TGTGCCAGTAGTATAGGTACAGGGGGGAGCACTGAAGCTTTCTTT
NA	TRBV9	TRBJ2-7	few	CASSPGLTGFHEQYF	TGTGCCAGCAGCCCCGGTTTAACCGGGTTCCACGAGCAGTACTTC
NA	TRBV28	TRBJ1-2	NA	CASSRDQGGYYGYTF	TGTGCCAGTTCACGCGACCAGGGCGGATACTATGGCTACACCTTC
TRBD1	TRBV4-1	TRBJ2-1	NA	CASSQQSRGQYNEQFF	TGCGCCAGCAGCCAGCAATCCCGGGGACAGTACAATGAGCAGTTCTTC
NA	TRBV28	TRBJ1-4	once	CASSTGSEKLFF	TGTGCCAGCAGCACAGGGAGTGAAAAACTGTTTTTT
TRBD1	TRBV27	TRBJ2-7	once	CASSSTGFGVREQYF	TGTGCCAGCAGTTCGACAGGGTTTGGAGTTCGCGAGCAGTACTTC
TRBD2	TRBV29-1	TRBJ2-3	NA	CSVSTSGGDTQYF	TGCAGCGTTTCGACTAGCGGGGGAGATACGCAGTATTTT
NA	TRBV19	TRBJ1-2	NA	CASSISGENYGYTF	TGTGCCAGTAGTATTTCAGGGGAAAACTATGGCTACACCTTC
NA	TRBV20-1	TRBJ1-2	NA	CSASQNRVDYGYTF	TGCAGTGCTAGTCAGAACAGGGTTGACTATGGCTACACCTTC
NA	TRBV29-1	TRBJ2-2	NA	CSVNGGTNTGELFF	TGCAGCGTAAACGGGGGAACTAACACCGGGGAGCTGTTTTTT
NA	TRBV24-1	TRBJ1-5	NA	CATSRGHPRQPQHF	TGTGCCACCAGCCGAGGACACCCGAGGCAGCCCCAGCATTTT
TRBD1	TRBV5-1	TRBJ1-5	NA	CASSATGDHNQPQHF	TGCGCCAGCAGCGCAACAGGGGATCACAATCAGCCCCAGCATTTT
NA	TRBV5-8	TRBJ2-7	NA	CASSTTGLSYEQYF	TGTGCCAGCAGCACGACGGGACTTTCCTACGAGCAGTACTTC
NA	TRBV5-1	TRBJ2-1	NA	CASSLSGDEQFF	TGCGCCAGCAGCTTGTCCGGGGATGAGCAGTTCTTC
TRBD1	TRBV7-8	TRBJ1-5	NA	CASSLGTGGSQPQHF	TGTGCCAGCAGCTTAGGGACAGGGGGGAGTCAGCCCCAGCATTTT
TRBD1	TRBV27	TRBJ2-2	NA	CASSYETGGRTGELFF	TGTGCCAGCAGTTACGAGACAGGGGGCCGAACCGGGGAGCTGTTTTTT
NA	TRBV6-2/TRBV6-3	TRBJ1-5	NA	CASSYQWAGQVQPQHF	TGTGCCAGCAGCTATCAATGGGCAGGACAAGTTCAGCCCCAGCATTTT
NA	TRBV19	TRBJ1-2	NA	CASSMLQGPGGYTF	TGTGCCAGTAGTATGCTGCAGGGCCCTGGTGGCTACACCTTC
NA	TRBV11-2	TRBJ2-7	NA	CASGGPGLYEQYF	TGTGCCAGCGGGGGCCCCGGATTATACGAGCAGTACTTC
TRBD1	TRBV6-5	TRBJ2-2	NA	CASSFGTGGNTGELFF	TGTGCCAGCAGTTTCGGGACAGGAGGGAACACCGGGGAGCTGTTTTTT
TRBD2	TRBV11-2	TRBJ2-7	NA	CASSSGTSGAHEQYF	TGTGCCAGCAGCTCCGGGACTAGCGGGGCCCACGAGCAGTACTTC
NA	TRBV5-1	TRBJ2-7	NA	CASSAGTLGYEQYF	TGCGCCAGCAGCGCAGGGACATTGGGCTACGAGCAGTACTTC
NA	TRBV5-1	TRBJ1-1	NA	CASSLVEGYLEAFF	TGCGCCAGCAGCTTGGTGGAGGGGTACCTCGAAGCTTTCTTT
NA	TRBV5-5	TRBJ1-5	NA	CASSFQGTSDQPQHF	TGTGCCAGCAGCTTTCAGGGAACATCAGATCAGCCCCAGCATTTT
TRBD1	TRBV11-2	TRBJ2-7	NA	CASSFYRGDYEQYF	TGTGCCAGCAGCTTCTACAGGGGCGACTACGAGCAGTACTTC
NA	TRBV5-1	TRBJ1-2	NA	CASSLAGMGYTF	TGCGCCAGCAGCTTGGCAGGGATGGGCTACACCTTC
TRBD2	TRBV30	TRBJ2-5	NA	CACSGLAVQETQYF	TGTGCCTGTAGTGGACTAGCGGTACAAGAGACCCAGTACTTC
TRBD1	TRBV7-6	TRBJ2-5	NA	CASSSDRGRQETQYF	TGTGCCAGCAGCTCGGACAGGGGGAGGCAAGAGACCCAGTACTTC
NA	TRBV6-5	TRBJ1-2	NA	CASSPQGRYGYTF	TGTGCCAGCAGTCCTCAGGGAAGATATGGCTACACCTTC
NA	TRBV7-2	TRBJ1-1	NA	CASSLYFVNVNTEAFF	TGTGCCAGCAGCTTATACTTCGTAAACGTGAACACTGAAGCTTTCTTT
TRBD1	TRBV28	TRBJ1-2	NA	CASSPAGGRLPYGYTF	TGTGCCAGCAGTCCTGCAGGGGGCCGGCTTCCTTATGGCTACACCTTC
NA	TRBV29-1	TRBJ2-5	once	CSVGNLGLETQYF	TGCAGCGTTGGAAACTTGGGCCTAGAGACCCAGTACTTC
TRBD1	TRBV27	TRBJ1-5	NA	CASSSYETGTGVLQPQHF	TGTGCCAGCAGTTCTTATGAAACCGGGACAGGGGTGCTTCAGCCCCAGCATTTT
NA	TRBV24-1	TRBJ2-1	NA	CATSDDVRTVNEQFF	TGTGCCACCAGTGATGACGTGAGGACAGTCAATGAGCAGTTCTTC
NA	TRBV2	TRBJ2-7	NA	CASTGSKYEQYF	TGTGCCAGCACCGGGAGTAAATACGAGCAGTACTTC
TRBD1	TRBV28	TRBJ2-7	NA	CASRSGQAHTYEQYF	TGTGCCAGCAGATCGGGACAGGCGCACACCTACGAGCAGTACTTC
NA	TRBV7-2	TRBJ1-5	few	CASSLGAEESPQHF	TGTGCCAGCAGTCTAGGGGCCGAGGAAAGTCCCCAGCATTTT
NA	TRBV27	TRBJ1-2	NA	CASSSSGWLGYGYTF	TGTGCCAGCAGTTCATCCGGGTGGCTAGGCTATGGCTACACCTTC
NA	TRBV5-1	TRBJ1-1	NA	CASSLGRVETEAFF	TGCGCCAGCAGCTTGGGACGGGTGGAGACTGAAGCTTTCTTT